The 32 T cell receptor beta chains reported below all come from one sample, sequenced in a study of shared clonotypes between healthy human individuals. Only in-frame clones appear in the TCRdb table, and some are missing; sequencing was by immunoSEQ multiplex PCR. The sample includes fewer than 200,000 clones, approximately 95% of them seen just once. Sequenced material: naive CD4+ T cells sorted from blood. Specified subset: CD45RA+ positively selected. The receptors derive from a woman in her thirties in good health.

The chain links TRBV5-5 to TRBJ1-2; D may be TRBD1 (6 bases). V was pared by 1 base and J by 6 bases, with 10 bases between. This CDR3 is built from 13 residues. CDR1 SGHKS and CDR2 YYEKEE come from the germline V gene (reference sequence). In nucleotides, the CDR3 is TGTGCCAGCAGCTTGCAACAGGGAGATGGCTACACCTTC. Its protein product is CASSLQQGDGYTF. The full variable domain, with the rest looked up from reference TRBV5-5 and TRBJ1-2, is DAGVTQSPTHLIKTRGQQVTLRCSPISGHKSVSWYQQVLGQGPQFIFQYYEKEERGRGNFPDRFSARQFPNYSSELNVNALLLGDSALYLCASSLQQGDGYTFGSGTRLTVV.

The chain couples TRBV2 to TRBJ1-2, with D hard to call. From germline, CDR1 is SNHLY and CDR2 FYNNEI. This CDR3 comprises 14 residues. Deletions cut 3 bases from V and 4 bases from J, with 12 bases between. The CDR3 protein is CASSERQESYGYTF. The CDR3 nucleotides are TGTGCCAGCAGTGAGAGGCAGGAGTCCTATGGCTACACCTTC. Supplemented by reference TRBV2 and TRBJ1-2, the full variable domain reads EPEVTQTPSHQVTQMGQEVILRCVPISNHLYFYWYRQILGQKVEFLVSFYNNEISEKSEIFDDQFSVERPDGSNFTLKIRSTKLEDSAMYFCASSERQESYGYTFGSGTRLTVV.

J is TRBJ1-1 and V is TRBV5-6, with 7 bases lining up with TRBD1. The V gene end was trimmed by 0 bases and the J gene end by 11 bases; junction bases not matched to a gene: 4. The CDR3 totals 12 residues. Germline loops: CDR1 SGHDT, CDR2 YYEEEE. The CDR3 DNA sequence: TGTGCCAGCAGCTTGGAGAAGGGGGCGGCTTTCTTT. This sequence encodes CASSLEKGAAFF. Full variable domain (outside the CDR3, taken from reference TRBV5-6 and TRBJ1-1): DAGVTQSPTHLIKTRGQQVTLRCSPKSGHDTVSWYQQALGQGPQFIFQYYEEEERQRGNFPDRFSGHQFPNYSSELNVNALLLGDSALYLCASSLEKGAAFFGQGTRLTVV.

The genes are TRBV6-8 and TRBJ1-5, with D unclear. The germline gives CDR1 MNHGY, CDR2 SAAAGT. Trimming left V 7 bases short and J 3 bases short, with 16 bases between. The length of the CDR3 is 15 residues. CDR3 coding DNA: TGTGCCAGCAAAAAGGTCGGACGGTCCAATCAGCCCCAGCATTTT. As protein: CASKKVGRSNQPQHF.

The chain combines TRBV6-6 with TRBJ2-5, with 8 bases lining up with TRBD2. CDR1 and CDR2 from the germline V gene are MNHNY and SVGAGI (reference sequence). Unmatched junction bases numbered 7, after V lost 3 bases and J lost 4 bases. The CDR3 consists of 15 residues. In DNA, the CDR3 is TGTGCCAGCAGTTATCCAGCGGGAGAGGCAGAGACCCAGTACTTC. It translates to CASSYPAGEAETQYF.

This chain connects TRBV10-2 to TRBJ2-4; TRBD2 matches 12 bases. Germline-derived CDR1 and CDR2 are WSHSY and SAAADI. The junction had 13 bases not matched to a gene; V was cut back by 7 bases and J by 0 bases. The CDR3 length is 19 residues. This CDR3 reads CASKGRTSGNQGAKNIQYF. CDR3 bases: TGCGCCAGCAAGGGACGGACTAGCGGGAATCAGGGAGCCAAAAACATTCAGTACTTC.

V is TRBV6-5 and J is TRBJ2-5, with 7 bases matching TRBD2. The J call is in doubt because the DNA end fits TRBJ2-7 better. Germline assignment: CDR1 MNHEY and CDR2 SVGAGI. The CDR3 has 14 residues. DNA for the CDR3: TGTGCCAGCACCCCAGGCGGGAGTACCTACGAGCAGTACTTC. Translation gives CASTPGGSTYEQYF.

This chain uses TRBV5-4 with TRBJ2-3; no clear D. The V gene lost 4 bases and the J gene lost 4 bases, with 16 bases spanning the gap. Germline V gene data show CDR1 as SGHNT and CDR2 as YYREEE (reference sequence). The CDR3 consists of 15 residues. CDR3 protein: CASSQGGLFADTQYF. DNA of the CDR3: TGTGCCAGCAGCCAAGGTGGCCTGTTCGCAGATACGCAGTATTTT.

CDR3 region: CASSLSPGEQYF. The CDR3 DNA is TGTGCCAGCAGCTTGTCCCCGGGTGAGCAGTACTTC. The J gene is TRBJ2-7, the V gene TRBV7-2; D call uncertain. This CDR3 contains 12 residues. V was trimmed by 3 bases and J by 7 bases, leaving 10 bases between them. The germline gives CDR1 SGHTA, CDR2 FQGNSA. The whole variable domain, filled in from reference TRBV7-2 and TRBJ2-7, reads GAGVSQSPSNKVTEKGKDVELRCDPISGHTALYWYRQSLGQGLEFLIYFQGNSAPDKSGLPSDRFSAERTGGSVSTLTIQRTQQEDSAVYLCASSLSPGEQYFGPGTRLTVT.

The CDR3 nucleotides read TGTGCGGCGGGACAGAGCTCCTACAATGAGCAGTTCTTC. Translation gives CAAGQSSYNEQFF. The chain couples TRBV6-5 to TRBJ2-1, with a weak D call TRBD1 (7 bases). This CDR3 contains 13 residues. Germline V gene lookup returns CDR1 MNHEY and CDR2 SVGAGI.

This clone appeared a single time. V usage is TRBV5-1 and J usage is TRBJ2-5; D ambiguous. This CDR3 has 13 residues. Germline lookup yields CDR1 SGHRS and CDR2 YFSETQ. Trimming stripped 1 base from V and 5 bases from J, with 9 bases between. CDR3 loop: CASSLTPEETQYF. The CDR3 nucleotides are TGCGCCAGCAGCTTGACTCCCGAGGAGACCCAGTACTTC. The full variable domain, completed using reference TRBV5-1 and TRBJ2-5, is KAGVTQTPRYLIKTRGQQVTLSCSPISGHRSVSWYQQTPGQGLQFLFEYFSETQRNKGNFPGRFSGRQFSNSRSEMNVSTLELGDSALYLCASSLTPEETQYFGPGTRLLVL.

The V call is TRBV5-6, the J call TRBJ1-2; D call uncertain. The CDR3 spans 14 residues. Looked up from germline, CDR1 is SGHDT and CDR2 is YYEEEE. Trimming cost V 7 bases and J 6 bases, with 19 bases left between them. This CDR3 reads CASSRGSGVDGYTF. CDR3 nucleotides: TGTGCCAGCTCTCGGGGTTCGGGAGTGGATGGCTACACCTTC.

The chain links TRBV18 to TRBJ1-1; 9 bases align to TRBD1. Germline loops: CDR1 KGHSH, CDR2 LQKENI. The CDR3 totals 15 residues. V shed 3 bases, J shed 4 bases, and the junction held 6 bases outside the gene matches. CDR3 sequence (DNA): TGTGCCAGCTCACCGATGGACAGGGGTGTCACTGAAGCTTTCTTT. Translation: CASSPMDRGVTEAFF.

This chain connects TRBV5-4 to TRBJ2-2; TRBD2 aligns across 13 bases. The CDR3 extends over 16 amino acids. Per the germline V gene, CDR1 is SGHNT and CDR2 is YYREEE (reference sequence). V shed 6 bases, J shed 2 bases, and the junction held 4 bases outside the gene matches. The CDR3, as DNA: TGTGCCAGCAAACGACTAGCGGGAGGTAACACCGGGGAGCTGTTTTTT. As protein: CASKRLAGGNTGELFF.

The CDR3 DNA reads as TGCGCCAGCAGCCTGCCGCCTGAGGCACCACCTACGAAGCAGTACTTC. This codes for CASSLPPEAPPTKQYF. The rearrangement joins TRBV5-1 to TRBJ2-7; the D is unclear. Trimming removed 4 bases from V and 8 bases from J, with 25 bases in between. The CDR3 extends over 16 amino acids. Germline values: CDR1 SGHRS, CDR2 YFSETQ. Full variable domain (outside the CDR3, taken from reference TRBV5-1 and TRBJ2-7): KAGVTQTPRYLIKTRGQQVTLSCSPISGHRSVSWYQQTPGQGLQFLFEYFSETQRNKGNFPGRFSGRQFSNSRSEMNVSTLELGDSALYLCASSLPPEAPPTKQYFGPGTRLTVT.

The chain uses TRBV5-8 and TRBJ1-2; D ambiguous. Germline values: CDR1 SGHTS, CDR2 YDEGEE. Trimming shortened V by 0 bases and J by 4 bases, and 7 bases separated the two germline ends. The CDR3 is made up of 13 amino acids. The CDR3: CASSLEAIYGYTF. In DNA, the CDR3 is TGTGCCAGCAGCTTGGAAGCGATCTATGGCTACACCTTC. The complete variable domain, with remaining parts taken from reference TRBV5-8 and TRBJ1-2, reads EAGVTQSPTHLIKTRGQQATLRCSPISGHTSVYWYQQALGLGLQFLLWYDEGEERNRGNFPPRFSGRQFPNYSSELNVNALELEDSALYLCASSLEAIYGYTFGSGTRLTVV.

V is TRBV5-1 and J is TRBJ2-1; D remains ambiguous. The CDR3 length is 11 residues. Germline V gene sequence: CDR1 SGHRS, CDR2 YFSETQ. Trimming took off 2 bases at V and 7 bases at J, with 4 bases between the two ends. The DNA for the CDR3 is TGCGCCAGCAGCTTCGGAAATGAGCAGTTCTTC. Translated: CASSFGNEQFF.

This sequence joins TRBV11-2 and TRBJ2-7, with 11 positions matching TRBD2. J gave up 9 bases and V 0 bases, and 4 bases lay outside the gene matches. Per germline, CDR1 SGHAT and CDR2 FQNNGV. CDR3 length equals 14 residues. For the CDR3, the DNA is TGTGCCAGCAGCTTAGAACTAGCGGGAGTGAGGCAGTACTTC. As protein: CASSLELAGVRQYF.

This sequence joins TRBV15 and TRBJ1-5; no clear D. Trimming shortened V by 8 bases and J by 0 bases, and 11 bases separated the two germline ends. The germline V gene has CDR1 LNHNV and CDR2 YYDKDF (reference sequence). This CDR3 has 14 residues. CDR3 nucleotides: TGTGCCACCGTCGGGCAGAATAGCAATCAGCCCCAGCATTTT. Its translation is CATVGQNSNQPQHF.

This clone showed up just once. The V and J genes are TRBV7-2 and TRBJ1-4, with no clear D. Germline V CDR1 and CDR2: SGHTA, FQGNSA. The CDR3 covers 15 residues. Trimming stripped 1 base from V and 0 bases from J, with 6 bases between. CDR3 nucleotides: TGTGCCAGCAGCTTAGGGGTTACAACTAATGAAAAACTGTTTTTT. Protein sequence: CASSLGVTTNEKLFF.

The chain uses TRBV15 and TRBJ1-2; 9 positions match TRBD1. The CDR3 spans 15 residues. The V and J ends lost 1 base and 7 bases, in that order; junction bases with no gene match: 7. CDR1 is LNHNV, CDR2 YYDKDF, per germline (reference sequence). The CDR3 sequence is CATSRVLDRGAGYTF. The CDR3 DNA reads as TGTGCCACCAGCAGAGTCCTGGACAGGGGTGCTGGCTACACCTTC.

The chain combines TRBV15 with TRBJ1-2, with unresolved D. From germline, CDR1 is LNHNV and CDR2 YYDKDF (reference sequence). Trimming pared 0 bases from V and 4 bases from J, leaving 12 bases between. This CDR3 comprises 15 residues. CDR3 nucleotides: TGTGCCACCAGCAGAGATTTCGGGGTTTCCTATGGCTACACCTTC. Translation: CATSRDFGVSYGYTF.

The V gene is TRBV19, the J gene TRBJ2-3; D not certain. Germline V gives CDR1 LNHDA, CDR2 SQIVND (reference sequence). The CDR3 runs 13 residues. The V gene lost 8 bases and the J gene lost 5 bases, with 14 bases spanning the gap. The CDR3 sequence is CASGPGPRDTQYF. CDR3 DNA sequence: TGTGCCAGTGGGCCCGGGCCGAGAGATACGCAGTATTTT.

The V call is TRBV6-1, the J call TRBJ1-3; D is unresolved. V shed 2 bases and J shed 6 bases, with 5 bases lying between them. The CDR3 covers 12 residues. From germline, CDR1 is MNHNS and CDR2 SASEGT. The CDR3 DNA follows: TGTGCCAGCAGTGAATCGGAAAACACCATATATTTT. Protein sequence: CASSESENTIYF.

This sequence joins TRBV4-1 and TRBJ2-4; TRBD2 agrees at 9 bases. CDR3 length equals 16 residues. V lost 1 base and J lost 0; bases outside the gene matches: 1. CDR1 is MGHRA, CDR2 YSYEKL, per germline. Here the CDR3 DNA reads TGCGCCAGCAGCCAAGCTAGCGGGGTAGCCAAAAACATTCAGTACTTC. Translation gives CASSQASGVAKNIQYF.

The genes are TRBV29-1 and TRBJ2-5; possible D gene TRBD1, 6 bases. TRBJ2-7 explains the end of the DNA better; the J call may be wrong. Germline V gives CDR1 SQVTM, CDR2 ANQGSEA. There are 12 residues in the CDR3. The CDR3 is CSVVQGSHEQYF. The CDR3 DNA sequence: TGCAGCGTTGTCCAGGGGTCCCACGAGCAGTACTTC.

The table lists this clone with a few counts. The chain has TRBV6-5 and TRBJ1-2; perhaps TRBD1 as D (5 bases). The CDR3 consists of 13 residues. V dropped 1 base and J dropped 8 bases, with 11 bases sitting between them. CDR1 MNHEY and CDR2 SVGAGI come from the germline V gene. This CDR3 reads CASSYFQGSGYTF. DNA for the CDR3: TGTGCCAGCAGTTACTTTCAGGGCAGCGGCTACACCTTC.

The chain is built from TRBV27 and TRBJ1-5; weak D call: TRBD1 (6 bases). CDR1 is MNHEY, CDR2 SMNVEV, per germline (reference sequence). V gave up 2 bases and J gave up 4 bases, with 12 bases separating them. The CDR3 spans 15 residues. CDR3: CASSLLSGVNQPQHF. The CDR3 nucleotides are TGTGCCAGCAGTTTACTTTCAGGGGTTAATCAGCCCCAGCATTTT.

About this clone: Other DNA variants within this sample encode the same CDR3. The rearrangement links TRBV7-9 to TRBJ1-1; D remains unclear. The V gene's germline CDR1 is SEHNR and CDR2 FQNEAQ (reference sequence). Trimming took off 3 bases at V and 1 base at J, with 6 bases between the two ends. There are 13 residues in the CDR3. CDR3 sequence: CASSLSQNTEAFF. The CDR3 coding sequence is TGTGCCAGCAGCTTGTCCCAGAACACTGAAGCTTTCTTT.

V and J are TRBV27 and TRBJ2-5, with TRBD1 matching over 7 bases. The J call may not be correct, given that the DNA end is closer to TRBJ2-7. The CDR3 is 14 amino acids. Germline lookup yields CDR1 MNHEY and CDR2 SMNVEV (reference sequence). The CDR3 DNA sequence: TGTGCCAGCAGCCGGGGACAGATTCCCTACGAGCAGTACTTC. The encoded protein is CASSRGQIPYEQYF.

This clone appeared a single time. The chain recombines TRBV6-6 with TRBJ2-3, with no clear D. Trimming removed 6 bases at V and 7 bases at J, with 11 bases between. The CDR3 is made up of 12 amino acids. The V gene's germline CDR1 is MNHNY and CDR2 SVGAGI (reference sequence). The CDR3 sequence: CASSLWVNTQYF. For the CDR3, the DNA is TGTGCCAGCAGCCTATGGGTAAATACGCAGTATTTT.

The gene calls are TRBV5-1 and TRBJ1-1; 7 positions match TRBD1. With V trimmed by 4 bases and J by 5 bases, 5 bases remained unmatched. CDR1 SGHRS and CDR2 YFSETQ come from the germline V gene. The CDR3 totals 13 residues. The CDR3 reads CASSLEGQTEAFF. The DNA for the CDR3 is TGCGCCAGCAGCCTGGAGGGACAGACTGAAGCTTTCTTT.